The 5 T cell receptor beta chains presented below share a single source sample, sequenced in a study of T cell repertoires in cytomegalovirus infection. One entry per CDR3 protein, called by TCRdb with MiXCR from the reads. The repertoire consists of about 920,000 distinct CDR3 sequences, with 30% to 40% occurring once and the leading ten covering over 12%. No antigens are known for them. The sequences come from cultured CD8+ T cells from PBMCs, collected from culture after CMV antigen stimulation. The receptor source for this set is a human donor in good health (CMV status not recorded). Some clones in this sample may be carry-over from other donors' samples.

The sample holds a few counts of this clonotype. The gene calls are TRBV13 and TRBJ1-2; unclear D gene. Deletions cut 6 bases from V and 8 bases from J, with 22 bases between. The CDR3 has 15 residues. CDR1 PRHDT and CDR2 FYEKMQ come from the germline V gene (reference sequence). The CDR3 bases are TGTGCCAGCAGTTACGGCAGTGTCCGGGAGTGGGGCTACACCTTC. Translated: CASSYGSVREWGYTF.

This clonotype appeared a few times. The chain uses TRBV9 and TRBJ2-7; the match to TRBD1 covers 8 bases. Germline loops: CDR1 SGDLS, CDR2 YYNGEE. After removal of 0 bases from V and 1 base from J, the junction contained 6 bases not matched to a gene. The CDR3 is made up of 16 amino acids. CDR3 protein: CASSVGRQGASYEQYV. The CDR3 DNA is TGTGCCAGCAGCGTAGGAAGGCAGGGGGCTTCCTACGAGCAGTACGTC.

The rearrangement uses TRBV7-3 and TRBJ2-5, with 7 bases that match TRBD1. After removal of 0 bases from V and 4 bases from J, the junction contained 5 bases not matched to a gene. The CDR3 covers 15 residues. CDR1 is SGHTA and CDR2 is FQGTGA in the germline V gene. CDR3 DNA sequence: TGTGCCAGCAGCTTAACCCCCCGGACAGGAGAGACCCAGTACTTC. Protein sequence: CASSLTPRTGETQYF.

J is TRBJ2-3 and V is TRBV10-2, with D perhaps matching TRBD1 or TRBD2 (6 bases each). This CDR3 region has 14 residues. Germline V gives CDR1 WSHSY, CDR2 SAAADI. Trimming took off 8 bases at V and 5 bases at J, with 17 bases between the two ends. The CDR3 DNA sequence: TGCGCCAGCTCCGCTGTGGGGGGCAGAGATACGCAGTATTTT. Amino acid sequence: CASSAVGGRDTQYF.

This chain links TRBV7-9 with TRBJ2-5; D tentatively fits TRBD1 or TRBD2 (5 bases each). The CDR3 has 15 amino acids. Trimming removed 6 bases from V and 2 bases from J, with 16 bases in between. Germline V gene sequence: CDR1 SEHNR, CDR2 FQNEAQ (reference sequence). This CDR3 is CASRVVLGPQETQYF. In nucleotides, the CDR3 is TGTGCCAGCAGGGTAGTGTTGGGACCTCAAGAGACCCAGTACTTC.